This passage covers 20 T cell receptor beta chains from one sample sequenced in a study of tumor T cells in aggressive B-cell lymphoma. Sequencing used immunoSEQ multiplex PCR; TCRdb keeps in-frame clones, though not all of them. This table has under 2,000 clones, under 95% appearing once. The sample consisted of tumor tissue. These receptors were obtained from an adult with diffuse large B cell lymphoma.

This CDR3 reads CASSVGSSGRGYEQFF. Written as DNA, the CDR3 is TGTGCCAGCAGCGTAGGTTCTAGCGGGAGGGGCTATGAGCAGTTCTTC. This chain connects TRBV9 to TRBJ2-1; 12 bases are a match to TRBD2. Germline CDR1 is SGDLS and CDR2 is YYNGEE. The ends lost 0 bases at V and 8 bases at J; junction bases unmatched: 6. The CDR3 covers 16 residues.

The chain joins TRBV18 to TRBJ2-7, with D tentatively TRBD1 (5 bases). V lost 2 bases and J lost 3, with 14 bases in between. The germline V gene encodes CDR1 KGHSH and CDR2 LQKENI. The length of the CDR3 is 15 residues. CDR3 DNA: TGTGCCAGCTCACCAAACGGTCAGGACAACTACGAGCAGTACTTC. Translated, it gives CASSPNGQDNYEQYF.

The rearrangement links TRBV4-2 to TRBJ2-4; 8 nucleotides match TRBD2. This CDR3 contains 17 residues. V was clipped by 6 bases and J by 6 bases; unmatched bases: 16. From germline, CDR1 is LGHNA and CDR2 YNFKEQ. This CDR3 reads CASSYLQLAATGNIQYF. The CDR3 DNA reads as TGTGCCAGCAGTTACCTCCAACTAGCGGCCACCGGAAACATTCAGTACTTC.

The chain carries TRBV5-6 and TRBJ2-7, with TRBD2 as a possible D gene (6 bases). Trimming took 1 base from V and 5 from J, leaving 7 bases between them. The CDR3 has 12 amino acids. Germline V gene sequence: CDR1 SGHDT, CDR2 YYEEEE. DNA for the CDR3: TGTGCCAGCAGCTTGTGGGGGGACGAGCAGTACTTC. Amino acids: CASSLWGDEQYF.

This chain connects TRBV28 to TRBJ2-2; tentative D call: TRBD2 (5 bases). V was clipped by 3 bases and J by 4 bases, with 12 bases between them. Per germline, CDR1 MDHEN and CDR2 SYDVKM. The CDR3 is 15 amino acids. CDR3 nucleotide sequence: TGTGCCAGCAGTTTTCCGGGGTCGGGCACCGGGGAGCTGTTTTTT. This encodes CASSFPGSGTGELFF.

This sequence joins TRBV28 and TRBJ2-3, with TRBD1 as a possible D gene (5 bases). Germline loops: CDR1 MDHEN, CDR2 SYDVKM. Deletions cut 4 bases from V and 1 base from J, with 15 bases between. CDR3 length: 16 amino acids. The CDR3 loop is CASSSPGSSGTDTQYF. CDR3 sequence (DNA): TGTGCCAGCAGTTCACCAGGGTCCTCTGGCACAGATACGCAGTATTTT.

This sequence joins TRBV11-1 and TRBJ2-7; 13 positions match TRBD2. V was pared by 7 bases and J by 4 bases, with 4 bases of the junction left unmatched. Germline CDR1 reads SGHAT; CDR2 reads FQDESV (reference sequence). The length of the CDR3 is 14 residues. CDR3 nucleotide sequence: TGTGCCAGCACCTGGACTAGCGGGAGTTACGAGCAGTACTTC. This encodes CASTWTSGSYEQYF.

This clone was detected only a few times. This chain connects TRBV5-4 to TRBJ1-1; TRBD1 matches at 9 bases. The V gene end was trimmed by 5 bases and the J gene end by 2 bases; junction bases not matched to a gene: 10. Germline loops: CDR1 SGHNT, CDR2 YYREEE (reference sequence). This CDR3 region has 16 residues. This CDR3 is CASSYDRGYINTEAFF. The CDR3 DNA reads TGTGCCAGCAGTTATGACAGGGGGTACATCAACACTGAAGCTTTCTTT.

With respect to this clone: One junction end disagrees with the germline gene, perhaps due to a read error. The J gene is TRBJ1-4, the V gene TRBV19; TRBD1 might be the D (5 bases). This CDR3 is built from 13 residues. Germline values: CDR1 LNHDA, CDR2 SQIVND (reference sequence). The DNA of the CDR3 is TGTGCTAGTAGTATTGGACAAAGGGTAAAACTGTTTTTT. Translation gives CASSIGQRVKLFF.

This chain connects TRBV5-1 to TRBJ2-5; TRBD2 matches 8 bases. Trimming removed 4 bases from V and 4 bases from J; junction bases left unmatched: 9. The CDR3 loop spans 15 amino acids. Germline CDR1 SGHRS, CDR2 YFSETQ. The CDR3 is CASSASSGSLETQYF. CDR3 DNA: TGCGCCAGCAGCGCATCGAGCGGGAGCCTAGAGACCCAGTACTTC.

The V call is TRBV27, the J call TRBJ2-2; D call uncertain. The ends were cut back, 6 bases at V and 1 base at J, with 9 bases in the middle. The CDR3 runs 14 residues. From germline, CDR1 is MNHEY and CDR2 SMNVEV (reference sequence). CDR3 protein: CASRAQRNTGELFF. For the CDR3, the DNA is TGTGCCAGCAGGGCCCAGCGGAACACCGGGGAGCTGTTTTTT.

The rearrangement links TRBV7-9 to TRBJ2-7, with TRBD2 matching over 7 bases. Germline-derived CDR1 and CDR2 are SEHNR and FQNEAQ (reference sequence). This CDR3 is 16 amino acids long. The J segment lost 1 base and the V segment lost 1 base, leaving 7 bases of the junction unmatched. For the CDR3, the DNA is TGTGCCAGCAGCTTAGGGGAGGGACTTGGATCCTACGAGCAGTACTTC. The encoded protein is CASSLGEGLGSYEQYF.

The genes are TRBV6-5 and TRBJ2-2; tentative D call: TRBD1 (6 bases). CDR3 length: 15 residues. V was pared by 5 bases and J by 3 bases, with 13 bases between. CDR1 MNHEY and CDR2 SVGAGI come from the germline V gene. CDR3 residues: CASSQQGWDTGELFF. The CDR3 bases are TGTGCCAGCAGTCAACAGGGCTGGGACACCGGGGAGCTGTTTTTT.

The CDR3 protein is CASSHSGTGMWEQYF. The CDR3 region has the DNA TGTGCCAGCAGCCACTCAGGGACAGGGATGTGGGAGCAGTACTTC. The chain has TRBV28 and TRBJ2-7; TRBD1 matches 9 bases. Trimming at V came to 6 bases and at J to 7 bases, leaving 13 bases not matched to a gene. CDR1 is MDHEN, CDR2 SYDVKM, per germline. This CDR3 is 15 amino acids long. Full variable domain (remainder filled in from reference TRBV28 and TRBJ2-7): DVKVTQSSRYLVKRTGEKVFLECVQDMDHENMFWYRQDPGLGLRLIYFSYDVKMKEKGDIPEGYSVSREKKERFSLILESASTNQTSMYLCASSHSGTGMWEQYFGPGTRLTVT.

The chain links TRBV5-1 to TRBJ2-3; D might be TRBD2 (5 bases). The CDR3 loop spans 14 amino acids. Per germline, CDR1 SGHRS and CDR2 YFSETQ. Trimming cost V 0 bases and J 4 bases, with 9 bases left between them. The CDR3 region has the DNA TGCGCCAGCAGCTTGGCGGGGAAATCAGATACGCAGTATTTT. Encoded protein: CASSLAGKSDTQYF.

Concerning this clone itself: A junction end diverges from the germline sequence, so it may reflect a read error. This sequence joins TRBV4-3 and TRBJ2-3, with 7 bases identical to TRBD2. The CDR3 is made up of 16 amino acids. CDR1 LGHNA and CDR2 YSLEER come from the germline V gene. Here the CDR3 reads CASSQDLREWTDTQYF. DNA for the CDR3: TGCGCCAGTAGCCAAGATTTGCGGGAGTGGACAGATACGCAGTATTTT.

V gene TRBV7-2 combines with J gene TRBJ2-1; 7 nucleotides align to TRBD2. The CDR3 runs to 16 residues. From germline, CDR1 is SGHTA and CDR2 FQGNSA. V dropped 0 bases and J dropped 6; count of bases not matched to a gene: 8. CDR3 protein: CASSLAWREGFNEQFF. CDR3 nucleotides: TGTGCCAGCAGCTTAGCTTGGAGGGAGGGGTTCAATGAGCAGTTCTTC.

CDR3 bases: TGCGCCAGCAGCCCCAGGGACAGGGGTTTACACGAGCAGTACTTC. This translates into CASSPRDRGLHEQYF. J is TRBJ2-7 and V is TRBV4-1; 10 bases agree with TRBD1. CDR3 length equals 15 residues. Germline V CDR1 and CDR2: MGHRA, YSYEKL. V dropped 4 bases and J dropped 5; count of bases not matched to a gene: 8.

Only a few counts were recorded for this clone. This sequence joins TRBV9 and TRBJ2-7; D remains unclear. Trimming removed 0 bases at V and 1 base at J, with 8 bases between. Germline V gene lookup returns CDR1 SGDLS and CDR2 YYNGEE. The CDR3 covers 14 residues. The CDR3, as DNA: TGTGCCAGCAGCGTAGGCGTTCCATCCTACGAGCAGTACTTC. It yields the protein CASSVGVPSYEQYF.

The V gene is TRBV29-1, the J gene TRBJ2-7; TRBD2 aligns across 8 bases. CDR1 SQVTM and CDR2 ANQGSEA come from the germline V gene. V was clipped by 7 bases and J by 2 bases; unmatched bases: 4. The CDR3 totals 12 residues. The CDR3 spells CSAGGGTYEQYF. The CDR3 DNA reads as TGCAGCGCCGGGGGGGGAACCTACGAGCAGTACTTC.